The rows below give T cell receptor beta chains drawn from one sample of a study of blood T cell repertoires in COVID-19. TCRdb keeps only in-frame clones here, not all; method: immunoSEQ multiplex PCR. Found here are 150,000 to 200,000 clones, approximately 79% of them singletons; the top ten hold 3%. The sample comprised peripheral blood. These receptors were taken from a woman of 80 years or more with acute or convalescent COVID-19. Both conserved end residues are trimmed from each CDR3. A D gene is named only where the DNA matches it firmly. Size values are once, few and many counts, or a class for expanded clones, and some rows have none.

v_gene,abundance,j_gene,d_gene,CDR3aa
TRBV5-6,.,TRBJ2-7,.,ASSLGEVEQY
TRBV28,.,TRBJ2-7,TRBD2,ASSYPGLAMTYEQY
TRBV5-1,.,TRBJ2-3,.,ASSSADIRTDTQY
TRBV10-1,.,TRBJ2-3,.,ASSETQGPDTQY
TRBV6-1,.,TRBJ2-7,.,ASSEPGREDYEQY
TRBV10-1,.,TRBJ2-4,.,ASSGDTSHRIQY
TRBV6-6,.,TRBJ1-3,.,ASSSGTVGNTIY
TRBV19,once,TRBJ2-3,.,ASSMGLINADTQY
TRBV5-1,few,TRBJ1-4,TRBD1,ASSPETGTGIGKLF
TRBV6-1,once,TRBJ2-1,.,ASSEAEQVPYNEQF
TRBV6-2/TRBV6-3,.,TRBJ2-1,.,ASSYRGEQF
TRBV9,.,TRBJ2-7,.,ASSVAPTATYEQY
TRBV4-1,once,TRBJ2-2,TRBD1,ASSQGGTGGSVTGELF
TRBV9,few,TRBJ1-3,TRBD1,ASSVATGSGNTIY
TRBV7-9,.,TRBJ2-1,TRBD2,ASSTNIAGYNEQF
TRBV5-1,.,TRBJ1-3,.,ASSSGDAGRGNTIY
TRBV29-1,once,TRBJ1-2,TRBD1,SVPRRGRGYGYT
TRBV7-9,.,TRBJ1-1,.,ASRIGSETEAF
TRBV10-2,few,TRBJ1-3,TRBD1,ASSPGTGGGNTIY
TRBV15,.,TRBJ2-7,.,ATSRDLETGPYEQY
TRBV5-4,once,TRBJ2-2,.,ASSLDYAAGELF
TRBV5-4,.,TRBJ2-1,.,ASSSAVRQAYNEQF
TRBV19,.,TRBJ1-1,.,ASCQNGGGRAEAF
TRBV19,.,TRBJ2-2,.,ASSRHSGNTGELF
TRBV18,.,TRBJ1-2,TRBD1,ASSPRQGEHYGYT
TRBV5-1,.,TRBJ2-1,TRBD1,ASTRGMDEQF
TRBV5-8,.,TRBJ1-4,.,ARSAGTFLATNEKLF
TRBV3-1/TRBV3-2,many,TRBJ2-2,.,ASSEASGLGLRELF